This paragraph covers one T cell receptor (beta chain) sequence. Germline lookup yields CDR1 SGDLS and CDR2 YYNGEE. Deletions cut 0 bases from V and 5 bases from J, with 17 bases between. The CDR3 runs to 16 residues. Profiling relied on immunoSEQ multiplex PCR, and the TCRdb table lists in-frame clones only, not all of them. The table records some 95,000 clones, about nine tenths of them present only once. This sample was included in a study of blood T cell repertoires in COVID-19. The J gene is TRBJ1-2, the V gene TRBV9, with D maybe TRBD1 (6 bases). The sample was peripheral blood. This clonotype originated in a human donor with active COVID-19. The donor label of this sample is uncertain. CDR3 in DNA: TGTGCCAGCAGCGTAGCTACGGGGGGCGATTATTATGGCTACACCTTC. This gives the protein CASSVATGGDYYGYTF. The full variable domain, its missing parts supplied by reference TRBV9 and TRBJ1-2, is DSGVTQTPKHLITATGQRVTLRCSPRSGDLSVYWYQQSLDQGLQFLIQYYNGEERAKGNILERFSAQQFPDLHSELNLSSLELGDSALYFCASSVATGGDYYGYTFGSGTRLTVV.